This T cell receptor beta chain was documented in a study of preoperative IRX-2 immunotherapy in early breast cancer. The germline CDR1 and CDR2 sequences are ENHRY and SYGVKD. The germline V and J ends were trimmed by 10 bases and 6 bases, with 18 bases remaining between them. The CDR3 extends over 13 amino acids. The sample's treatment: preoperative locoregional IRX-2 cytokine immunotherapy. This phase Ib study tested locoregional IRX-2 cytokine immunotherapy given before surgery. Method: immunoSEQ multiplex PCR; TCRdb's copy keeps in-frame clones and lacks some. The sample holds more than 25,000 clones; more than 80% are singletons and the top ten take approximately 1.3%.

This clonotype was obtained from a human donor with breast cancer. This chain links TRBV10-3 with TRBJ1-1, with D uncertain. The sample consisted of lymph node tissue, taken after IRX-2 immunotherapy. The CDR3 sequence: CASAPGFGAEAFF. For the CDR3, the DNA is TGTGCCAGCGCCCCGGGGTTCGGTGCTGAAGCTTTCTTT.